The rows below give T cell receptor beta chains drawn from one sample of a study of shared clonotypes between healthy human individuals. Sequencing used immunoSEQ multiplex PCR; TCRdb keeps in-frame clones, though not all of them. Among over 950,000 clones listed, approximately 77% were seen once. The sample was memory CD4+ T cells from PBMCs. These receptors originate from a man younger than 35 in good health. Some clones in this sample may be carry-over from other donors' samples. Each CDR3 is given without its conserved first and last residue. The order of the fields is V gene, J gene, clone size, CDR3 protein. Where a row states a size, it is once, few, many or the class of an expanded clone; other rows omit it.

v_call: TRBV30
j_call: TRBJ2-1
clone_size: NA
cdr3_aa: AWSPRPGLAGGQF

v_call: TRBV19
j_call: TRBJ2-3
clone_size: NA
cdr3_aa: ASSGLADHTDTQY

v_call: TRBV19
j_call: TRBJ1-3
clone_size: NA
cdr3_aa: ASGTWRSGNTIY

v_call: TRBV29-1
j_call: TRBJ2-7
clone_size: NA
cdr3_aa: SVEAPLGLADSYEQY

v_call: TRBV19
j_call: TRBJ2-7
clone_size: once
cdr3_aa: ATRPTGAYEQY

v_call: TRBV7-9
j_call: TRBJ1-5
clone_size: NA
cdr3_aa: ASSPSFNQPQH

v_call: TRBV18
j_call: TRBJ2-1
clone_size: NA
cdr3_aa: ASSPSMTSFDEQF

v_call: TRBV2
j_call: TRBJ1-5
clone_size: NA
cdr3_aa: ASSRQGSNQPQH

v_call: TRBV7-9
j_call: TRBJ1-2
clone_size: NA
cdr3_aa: ASSPSGAESYGYT

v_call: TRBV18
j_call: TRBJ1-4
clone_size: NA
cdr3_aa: ASSPAIEGELF

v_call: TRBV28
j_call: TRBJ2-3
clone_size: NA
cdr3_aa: ASRTGGSTDTQY

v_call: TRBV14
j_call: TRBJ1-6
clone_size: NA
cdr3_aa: ASSQDRRNSPLH

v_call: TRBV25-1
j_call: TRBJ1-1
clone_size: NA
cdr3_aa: ANQPRDETEAF

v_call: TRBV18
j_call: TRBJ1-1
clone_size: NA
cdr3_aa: ASSPSPQGPGTEAF

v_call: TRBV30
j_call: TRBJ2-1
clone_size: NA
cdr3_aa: ACHPVTSYNEQF

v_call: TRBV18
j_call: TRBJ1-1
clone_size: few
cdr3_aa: ASSPEMVPNTEAF

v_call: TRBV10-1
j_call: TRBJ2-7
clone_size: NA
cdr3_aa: ASSGGRGGYEQY

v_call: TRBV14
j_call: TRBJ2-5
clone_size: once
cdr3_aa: ASSQKQRQETQY

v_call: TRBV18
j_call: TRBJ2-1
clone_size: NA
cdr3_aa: ASSPERTSGREGQF

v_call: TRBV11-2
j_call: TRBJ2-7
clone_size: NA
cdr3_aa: ASSLGGVNYEQY

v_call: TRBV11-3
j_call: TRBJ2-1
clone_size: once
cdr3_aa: ASSLGLNNEQF

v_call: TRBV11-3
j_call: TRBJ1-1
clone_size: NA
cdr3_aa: ASSTGANTEAF

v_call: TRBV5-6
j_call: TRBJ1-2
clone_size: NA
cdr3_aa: ASRLGTNYGYT

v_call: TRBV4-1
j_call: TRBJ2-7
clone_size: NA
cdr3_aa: ASSQVQLSARGVYEQY

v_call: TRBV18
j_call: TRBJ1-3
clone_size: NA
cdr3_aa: ASSPRRTGNTIY

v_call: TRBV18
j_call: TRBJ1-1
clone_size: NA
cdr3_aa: ASSPFSPGTNTEAF

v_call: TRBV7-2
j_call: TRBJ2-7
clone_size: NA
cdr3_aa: ASSPSPAGAYEQY

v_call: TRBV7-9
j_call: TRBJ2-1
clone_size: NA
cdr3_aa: ASSLALGQGAGGQF

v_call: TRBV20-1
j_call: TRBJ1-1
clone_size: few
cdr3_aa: SARGNTEAF

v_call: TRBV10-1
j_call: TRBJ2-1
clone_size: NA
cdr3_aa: ASSQSRSGVNEQF

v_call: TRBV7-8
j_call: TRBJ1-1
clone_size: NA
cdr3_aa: ASSLDAGGEAF

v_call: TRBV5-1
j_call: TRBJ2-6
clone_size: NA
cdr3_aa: ASSLGGSGANVLT

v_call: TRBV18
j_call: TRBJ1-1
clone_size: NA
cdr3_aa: ASSPLAEGTEAF

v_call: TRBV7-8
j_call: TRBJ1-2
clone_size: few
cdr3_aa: ASSFVTGANYGYT

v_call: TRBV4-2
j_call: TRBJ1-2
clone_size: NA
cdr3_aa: ASSQELRGVPGGYT

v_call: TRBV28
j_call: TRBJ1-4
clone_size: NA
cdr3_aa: ASSPTTGGDEKLF

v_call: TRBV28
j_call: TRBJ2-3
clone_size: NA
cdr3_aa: ASRGTAGGSDTQY

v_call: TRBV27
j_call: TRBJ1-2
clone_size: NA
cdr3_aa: ASRPPSGGYT

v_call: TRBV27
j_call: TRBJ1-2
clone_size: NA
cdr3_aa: ASLEGENYGYT

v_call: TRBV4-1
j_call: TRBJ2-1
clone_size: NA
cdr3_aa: ASSPIMTINNEQF

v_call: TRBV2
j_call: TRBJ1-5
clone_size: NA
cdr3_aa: ASSEGGQASKPQH

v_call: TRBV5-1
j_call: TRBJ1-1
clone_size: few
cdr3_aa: ASSLAGHPNTEAF

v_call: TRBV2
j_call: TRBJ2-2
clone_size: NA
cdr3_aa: ASSPAGGEVTGELF

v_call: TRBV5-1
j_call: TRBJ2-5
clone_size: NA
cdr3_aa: ASRRQQETQY

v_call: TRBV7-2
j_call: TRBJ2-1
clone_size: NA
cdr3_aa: ASSLATQTLEF

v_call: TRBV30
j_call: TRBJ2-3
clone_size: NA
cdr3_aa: AWGEGYGILDTQY

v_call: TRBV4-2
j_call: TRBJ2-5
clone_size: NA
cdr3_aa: ASSQVAGQETQY

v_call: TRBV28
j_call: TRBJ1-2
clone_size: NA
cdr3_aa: ASSLEGPNGYT

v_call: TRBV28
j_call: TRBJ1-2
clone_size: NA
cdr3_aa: ASSLNRGYT